A single sample gave rise to the 25 T cell receptor beta chains below, sequenced in a study of T-cell memory formation after mild COVID-19 (dated by TCRdb to the early 2020s). Library construction relied on 5' RACE. The sample was run on an Illumina NovaSeq 6000. Clones were called with MiXCR by TCRdb after fastp trimmed the public reads at Q25, and only in-frame beta chains were retained. Every entry covers one CDR3 protein and lists the most common genes and DNA from its rows. In this sample the table shows 210,000 or so distinct CDR3 sequences, roughly 27% of which occur a single time. The ten most abundant clones make up 9.5% to 12% of the sample. Material: PBMCs or a T cell subset sorted from them (not recorded which). Receptors were obtained from an adult woman who had mild COVID-19 (a few samples of this study predate the infection). The sample titles of this study are shuffled in the database, so cell type and time point are left out; the donor was told from shared clones.

The chain links TRBV20-1 to TRBJ2-3; 9 nucleotides match TRBD2. Per germline, CDR1 DFQATT and CDR2 SNEGSKA (reference sequence). The CDR3 is 16 amino acids. J lost 1 base, V lost 0 bases, and 5 bases had no gene match. The CDR3, as DNA: TGCAGTGCTAGAGATCCGGCGGGAGGGCGCACAGATACGCAGTATTTT. Its translation: CSARDPAGGRTDTQYF.

CDR3 in amino acids: CATHPSTGELFF. CDR3 bases: TGTGCCACCCACCCCTCGACCGGGGAGCTGTTTTTT. The chain combines TRBV5-4 with TRBJ2-2, with unresolved D. From germline, CDR1 is SGHNT and CDR2 YYREEE (reference sequence). The CDR3 is made up of 12 amino acids. Trimming removed 9 bases at V and 5 bases at J, with 11 bases between.

J is TRBJ1-1 and V is TRBV9; D gene ambiguous. Germline loops: CDR1 SGDLS, CDR2 YYNGEE. The CDR3 runs 13 residues. Trimming took off 2 bases at V and 0 bases at J, with 5 bases between the two ends. The CDR3 reads CASSVEVNTEAFF. CDR3 DNA: TGTGCCAGCAGCGTCGAGGTGAACACTGAAGCTTTCTTT.

Only a few counts were recorded for this clonotype. This chain links TRBV7-9 with TRBJ2-5; a possible D gene is TRBD2 (6 bases). The germline V gene encodes CDR1 SEHNR and CDR2 FQNEAQ (reference sequence). The CDR3 is made up of 16 amino acids. The V end lost 5 bases, the J end lost 4 bases, and 20 bases lay between the germline ends. CDR3 sequence reads: CASSRAYGPGGETQYF. CDR3 in DNA: TGTGCCAGCAGCCGCGCGTATGGGCCCGGGGGAGAGACCCAGTACTTC.

The V gene is TRBV7-9, the J gene TRBJ1-4; no firm D call. The CDR3 is 14 amino acids. Trimming took 4 bases from V and 7 from J, leaving 13 bases between them. Germline loops: CDR1 SEHNR, CDR2 FQNEAQ (reference sequence). The CDR3 reads CASSSPWSGEKLFF. The CDR3 DNA follows: TGTGCCAGCAGCTCTCCGTGGAGCGGTGAAAAACTGTTTTTT.

This clonotype was observed once. The chain couples TRBV4-1 to TRBJ1-2; 8 bases match TRBD1. The CDR3 runs 16 residues. V gave up 1 base and J gave up 6 bases; unmatched junction bases: 10. The V gene's germline CDR1 is MGHRA and CDR2 YSYEKL. CDR3 amino acids: CASSQGDSRGLDGYTF. The CDR3 DNA is TGCGCCAGCAGCCAAGGCGATTCCAGGGGGCTAGATGGCTACACCTTC.

Only a few counts were recorded for this clonotype. The chain carries TRBV5-1 and TRBJ2-3; D remains unclear. CDR1 and CDR2 (germline): SGHRS, YFSETQ. The V gene lost 0 bases and the J gene lost 6 bases, with 11 bases spanning the gap. The CDR3 covers 14 residues. Written as DNA, the CDR3 is TGCGCCAGCAGCTTGGTACCCATCATGGATACGCAGTATTTT. Translation gives CASSLVPIMDTQYF.

This clonotype was seen more than once but under ten times. This chain joins TRBV3-1 and TRBJ2-3; no clear D. This CDR3 spans 17 amino acids. Per germline, CDR1 LGHDT and CDR2 YNNKEL (reference sequence). V was cut by 0 bases and J by 0 bases, with 13 bases left in between. The CDR3 DNA follows: TGTGCCAGCAGCCAAGATTGGGCAGCCTCGAGCACAGATACGCAGTATTTT. It translates to CASSQDWAASSTDTQYF.

This clonotype occurred a few times. This chain uses TRBV7-2 with TRBJ2-7; 10 nucleotides agree with TRBD1. This CDR3 spans 16 amino acids. Per the germline V gene, CDR1 is SGHTA and CDR2 is FQGNSA. The J segment lost 4 bases and the V segment lost 2 bases, leaving 8 bases of the junction unmatched. The CDR3 bases are TGTGCCAGCAGCTTACTGTTGGACAGGGGGGCGTACGAGCAGTACTTC. Amino acids: CASSLLLDRGAYEQYF.

This clonotype occurred a few times. This chain uses TRBV4-3 with TRBJ2-3; D is unresolved. Trimming pared 0 bases from V and 11 bases from J, leaving 18 bases between. The CDR3 is 15 residues long. Looked up from germline, CDR1 is LGHNA and CDR2 is YSLEER. The CDR3 region is CASSQDATLIPQQYF. CDR3 sequence (DNA): TGCGCCAGCAGCCAAGATGCGACTCTAATCCCCCAGCAGTATTTT.

The gene calls are TRBV10-3 and TRBJ1-2; D is undetermined. The germline V gene has CDR1 ENHRY and CDR2 SYGVKD. V lost 3 bases and J 5 bases, leaving 7 bases between the germline ends. The CDR3 extends over 12 amino acids. CDR3 nucleotides: TGTGCCATCAGTGATCATGCGTATGGCTACACCTTC. This translates into CAISDHAYGYTF.

This chain uses TRBV5-1 with TRBJ2-1; D might be TRBD1 or TRBD2, each matching 5 bases. The CDR3 contains 15 residues. V lost 4 bases and J 0 bases, leaving 11 bases between the germline ends. Germline assignment: CDR1 SGHRS and CDR2 YFSETQ. CDR3 sequence: CASSRDVSSYNEQFF. In nucleotides, the CDR3 is TGCGCCAGCAGCCGGGACGTGAGCTCCTACAATGAGCAGTTCTTC.

This clonotype turned up a few times. This rearrangement joins TRBV7-9 to TRBJ1-1; no definite D call. V lost 3 bases and J lost 4, with 12 bases in between. The CDR3 has 14 amino acids. Per the germline V gene, CDR1 is SEHNR and CDR2 is FQNEAQ (reference sequence). The CDR3 here is CASSFDLDRTEAFF. The CDR3, as DNA: TGTGCCAGCAGCTTTGATTTAGACCGCACTGAAGCTTTCTTT.

V and J are TRBV4-2 and TRBJ2-3; 11 positions agree with TRBD2. This CDR3 region has 18 residues. The junction had 12 bases not matched to a gene; V was cut back by 5 bases and J by 2 bases. From germline, CDR1 is LGHNA and CDR2 YNFKEQ. This CDR3 is CASSDPPGTSGITDTQYF. In nucleotides, the CDR3 is TGTGCCAGCAGCGACCCCCCCGGGACTAGCGGAATCACAGATACGCAGTATTTT.

The chain carries TRBV29-1 and TRBJ2-7, with D possibly called TRBD1 or TRBD2 (5 bases each). CDR3 length equals 15 residues. V was pared by 6 bases and J by 0 bases, with 18 bases between. CDR1 and CDR2 (germline): SQVTM, ANQGSEA. The DNA for the CDR3 is TGCAGCGTCCGAAGTGGGACCGTTCACTCCTACGAGCAGTACTTC. The encoded protein is CSVRSGTVHSYEQYF.

This chain links TRBV11-2 with TRBJ2-7; no definite D call. This CDR3 is built from 13 residues. Germline CDR1 SGHAT, CDR2 FQNNGV. V lost 2 bases, J lost 6 bases, and 11 bases lay in between. As DNA, the CDR3 is TGTGCCAGCAGCTTAAATTTGGTTGGCGAGCAGTACTTC. It encodes CASSLNLVGEQYF.

The chain is built from TRBV24-1 and TRBJ2-3; 10 bases line up with TRBD1. From germline, CDR1 is KGHDR and CDR2 SFDVKD. After removal of 12 bases from V and 10 bases from J, the junction contained 15 bases not matched to a gene. The CDR3 has 14 amino acids. The CDR3 sequence is CAVRSGGTGAAQYF. As DNA, the CDR3 is TGTGCCGTCCGATCGGGGGGGACAGGGGCTGCGCAGTATTTT.

The genes are TRBV7-9 and TRBJ2-1; no firm D call. The V and J ends lost 1 base and 7 bases respectively, with 8 bases between them. This CDR3 comprises 13 residues. Germline CDR1 SEHNR, CDR2 FQNEAQ (reference sequence). In nucleotides, the CDR3 is TGTGCCAGCAGCTTAGATGGGTTGAATGAGCAGTTCTTC. Translation gives CASSLDGLNEQFF.

The rearrangement joins TRBV9 to TRBJ2-2; the match to TRBD1 covers 8 bases. Germline values: CDR1 SGDLS, CDR2 YYNGEE. The CDR3 is 15 residues long. The J segment lost 2 bases and the V segment lost 3 bases, leaving 3 bases of the junction unmatched. The CDR3: CASSEQGVNTGELFF. The CDR3 region has the DNA TGTGCCAGCAGCGAACAGGGGGTCAACACCGGGGAGCTGTTTTTT.

The rearrangement joins TRBV6-2 or TRBV6-3 to TRBJ2-5, with D possibly matching TRBD2 (5 bases). Germline-derived CDR1 and CDR2 are MNHEY and SVGEGT. V dropped 0 bases and J dropped 4 bases, with 15 bases sitting between them. The CDR3 has 16 amino acids. CDR3 nucleotide sequence: TGTGCCAGCAGTTACTCGAGGGATCGGGTAGGAGAGACCCAGTACTTC. It encodes CASSYSRDRVGETQYF.

The rearrangement uses TRBV12-3 or TRBV12-4 and TRBJ2-3; D might be TRBD2 (7 bases). The CDR3 consists of 14 residues. The V gene lost 5 bases and the J gene lost 5 bases, with 14 bases spanning the gap. The CDR3 sequence is CASSRGAQGDTQYF. The CDR3 DNA follows: TGTGCCAGCAGTCGGGGGGCGCAGGGAGATACGCAGTATTTT.

The gene calls are TRBV20-1 and TRBJ2-7; 10 bases are a match to TRBD2. Germline assignment: CDR1 DFQATT and CDR2 SNEGSKA (reference sequence). V lost 8 bases and J lost 3; bases outside the gene matches: 4. The CDR3 sequence is 12 residues long. CDR3 protein: CSWTSGHYEQYF. The CDR3 bases are TGCAGTTGGACTAGCGGCCACTACGAGCAGTACTTC.

This clonotype turned up a few times. This sequence joins TRBV6-2 or TRBV6-3 and TRBJ2-5; D gene unclear. The germline gives CDR1 MNHEY, CDR2 SVGEGT. Trimming left V 6 bases short and J 7 bases short, with 15 bases between. There are 13 residues in the CDR3. The CDR3 protein is CASSPTPGRTQYF. The CDR3 DNA reads TGTGCCAGCAGCCCTACACCTGGGCGGACCCAGTACTTC.

This clonotype has a count of ten or more. This rearrangement joins TRBV20-1 to TRBJ1-5; 10 bases line up with TRBD1. Germline lookup yields CDR1 DFQATT and CDR2 SNEGSKA (reference sequence). The J segment lost 6 bases and the V segment lost 2 bases, leaving 7 bases of the junction unmatched. The CDR3 spans 15 residues. CDR3 region: CSARPTGGEGQPQHF. The CDR3 bases are TGCAGTGCTAGACCGACAGGGGGCGAGGGTCAGCCCCAGCATTTT.

This clonotype was recorded a few times. The genes are TRBV7-3 and TRBJ2-1; D not resolved. Trimming removed 5 bases from V and 9 bases from J, with 17 bases in between. CDR3 length: 14 amino acids. CDR1 SGHTA and CDR2 FQGTGA come from the germline V gene. The CDR3 is CASSLQLGAGEQFF. Written as DNA, the CDR3 is TGTGCCAGCAGCCTACAACTCGGCGCCGGTGAGCAGTTCTTC.